This entry is about one T cell receptor (beta chain). This CDR3 has 12 amino acids. The germline gives CDR1 MNHEY, CDR2 SMNVEV (reference sequence). Deletions cut 3 bases from V and 6 bases from J, with 9 bases between. These data originate in a study of cytomegalovirus exposure and HLA in healthy donors. The PCR contained 60 Vbeta and 13 Jbeta primers. Method: immunoSEQ multiplex PCR; TCRdb's copy keeps in-frame clones and lacks some. The repertoire consists of approximately 150,000 clones, with 81% occurring once and the leading ten covering just under 5%. V gene TRBV27 combines with J gene TRBJ2-7; D remains ambiguous. The sequenced material came from PBMCs. The TCR originated in a young woman in good health and CMV-seropositive. The CDR3 loop reads CASSLTGFEQYF. CDR3 DNA: TGTGCCAGCAGTTTGACCGGGTTCGAGCAGTACTTC.